This entry lists 4 T cell receptor beta chains sequenced from one sample in a study of read filtering for tumor transcriptome and immune sequencing. This library used around 400 ng RNA and molecular barcoded adaptors spanning alpha/delta and beta/gamma chains. TCRdb passed the reads through MiXCR, listing each CDR3 protein once. Of about 60,000 distinct CDR3 sequences listed, more than 11% are singletons. Sequencing was performed on a population of CD138-negative cells sorted from bone marrow. The receptors come from a donor older than 35 with multiple myeloma.

Only a few counts were recorded for this clonotype. This may be a read error: a much more frequent sequence differs by one nucleotide. The CDR3 does not end in the conserved phenylalanine or tryptophan, so this is likely a read error. The rearrangement uses TRBV28 and TRBJ1-5, with no clear D. The V end lost 5 bases, the J end lost 2 bases, and 4 bases lay between the germline ends. CDR3 length: 12 residues. CDR1 is MDHEN and CDR2 is SYDVKM in the germline V gene. Here the CDR3 reads CASSGGNQPQHL. CDR3 DNA: TGTGCCAGCAGTGGGGGCAATCAGCCCCAGCATCTT.

This clonotype was seen repeatedly, ten times or more. The chain recombines TRBV7-2 with TRBJ2-3; D is possibly TRBD2 (5 bases). Per germline, CDR1 SGHTA and CDR2 FQGNSA. The length of the CDR3 is 16 residues. The V end was cut by 8 bases, the J end by 0 bases, with 18 bases between. In DNA form, the CDR3 reads TGTGCCAGCGGTAGAGGGAGTAAATTAAGCACAGATACGCAGTATTTT. Encoded protein: CASGRGSKLSTDTQYF.

This clonotype was counted a few times. A single base separates this from a much larger clone, so it may be a read error. The chain carries TRBV29-1 and TRBJ2-7, with D perhaps assigned TRBD1 or TRBD2 (5 bases each). The CDR3 extends over 15 amino acids. V was cut by 6 bases and J by 3 bases, with 21 bases left in between. Germline assignment: CDR1 SQVTM and CDR2 ANQGSEA. CDR3 amino acids: CSVRGSGAGHYEQYF. Written as DNA, the CDR3 is TGCAGCGTCCGAGGGTCCGGGGCAGGGCACTACGAGCAGTACTTC.

This clonotype was observed at least ten times. The CDR3 DNA is TGTGCCAGCAGCCCATCCTTTAGGGGAAGAGTGTACAATGAGCAGTTCTTC. This encodes CASSPSFRGRVYNEQFF. This chain uses TRBV3-2 with TRBJ2-1; TRBD1, the table's D call, lacks a check against the DNA. TRBV3-2 is a recognized pseudogene. The CDR3 consists of 17 residues.